These 14 T cell receptor beta chains were sequenced from one sample in a study of regulatory T cells in long-lasting Graves disease. Relying on iRepertoire HTBI primers and Arm-PCR of CDR3 regions, the team built TCR beta libraries. TCRdb reanalysed the multiplex PCR reads using MiXCR and keeps one entry per CDR3 protein. The table lists over 200,000 distinct CDR3 sequences, about 18% of them singletons. Time point: newly diagnosed GD, antithyroid drugs for less than 3 months. PBMCs were the source of the RNA used for TCR sequencing. These data were also reused for a study on T cells in Graves' hyperthyroidism and ophthalmopathy.

The sequences come from peripheral blood mononuclear cells (PBMCs), collected at new diagnosis, from a patient treated with antithyroid drugs. Source of these receptors: a woman in her twenties or thirties with Graves disease.

This clonotype showed up many times. The J gene is TRBJ1-1, the V gene TRBV7-9; TRBD1 matches 7 bases. Germline lookup yields CDR1 SEHNR and CDR2 FQNEAQ (reference sequence). This CDR3 is built from 15 residues. V lost 1 base, J lost 3 bases, and 5 bases stayed unmatched. In DNA form, the CDR3 reads TGTGCCAGCAGCTTAGACCCAGGGGGGGACACTGAAGCTTTCTTT. Translated, it gives CASSLDPGGDTEAFF.

This clonotype appeared many times. V and J are TRBV12-3 or TRBV12-4 and TRBJ2-3; tentative D call: TRBD1 (5 bases). The CDR3 has 16 residues. Trimming pared 6 bases from V and 0 bases from J, leaving 16 bases between. CDR3 sequence (DNA): TGTGCCAGCAGCTCTCTTGACAGAGCTAGCACAGATACGCAGTATTTT. This sequence encodes CASSSLDRASTDTQYF.

This clonotype appeared many times. V and J are TRBV19 and TRBJ2-7; D is ambiguous. V was cut by 4 bases and J by 6 bases, with 19 bases left in between. The CDR3 sequence is 15 residues long. Looked up from germline, CDR1 is LNHDA and CDR2 is SQIVND (reference sequence). The DNA of the CDR3 is TGTGCCAGTAGTAAGTTCTTAGACGGTACGGTCGAGCAGTACTTC. The encoded protein is CASSKFLDGTVEQYF.

This clonotype has a count of ten or more. This chain links TRBV6-1 with TRBJ1-1; possible D gene TRBD1, 5 bases. Germline V lookup: CDR1 MNHNS, CDR2 SASEGT. This CDR3 is 16 amino acids long. With 5 bases removed from V and 5 bases from J, the gap between germline ends came to 21 bases. The CDR3: CASSPPRVRSRTEAFF. The CDR3 nucleotides read TGTGCCAGCAGTCCACCCAGGGTTCGGAGTCGGACTGAAGCTTTCTTT.

This clonotype was seen repeatedly, ten times or more. This chain uses TRBV7-6 with TRBJ1-1, with 7 bases fitting TRBD1. CDR1 and CDR2 (germline): SGHVS, FNYEAQ. With 5 bases clipped from V and 3 bases from J, the junction kept 9 bases outside the gene matches. The CDR3 is 15 residues long. The CDR3 reads CASSLRQGAYTEAFF. The CDR3 nucleotides read TGTGCCAGCAGCCTCCGACAGGGAGCCTACACTGAAGCTTTCTTT.

Many counts were recorded for this clonotype. This rearrangement joins TRBV2 to TRBJ2-1; 11 nucleotides match TRBD1. Germline lookup yields CDR1 SNHLY and CDR2 FYNNEI. Trimming removed 7 bases from V and 6 bases from J; junction bases left unmatched: 5. This CDR3 contains 14 residues. CDR3 protein: CASMAGQGGNEQFF. DNA for the CDR3: TGTGCCAGCATGGCGGGACAGGGGGGCAATGAGCAGTTCTTC.

This clonotype was counted a few times. The chain recombines TRBV10-2 with TRBJ1-1; 8 nucleotides agree with TRBD1. Losses at the gene ends were 0 bases for V and 2 bases for J; bases not matched to a gene: 2. CDR1 is WSHSY and CDR2 is SAAADI in the germline V gene. CDR3 length: 15 amino acids. The CDR3 sequence is CASSESGQVNTEAFF. CDR3 DNA sequence: TGCGCCAGCAGTGAGTCGGGACAGGTAAACACTGAAGCTTTCTTT.

The V call is TRBV12-3 or TRBV12-4, the J call TRBJ1-2; a possible D gene is TRBD1 (6 bases). Trimming took 5 bases from V and 4 from J, leaving 17 bases between them. The CDR3 is made up of 15 amino acids. The CDR3 bases are TGTGCCAGCAGTGCAGCCTCCAGGGGCCCCTATGGCTACACCTTC. This codes for CASSAASRGPYGYTF.

The chain carries TRBV4-1 and TRBJ2-5; D perhaps matches TRBD2 (5 bases). CDR3 length equals 16 residues. Trimming pared 7 bases from V and 1 base from J, leaving 19 bases between. Per the germline V gene, CDR1 is MGHRA and CDR2 is YSYEKL. CDR3 sequence reads: CASNPTPEGSQETQYF. The DNA for the CDR3 is TGCGCCAGCAACCCTACTCCCGAGGGTTCCCAAGAGACCCAGTACTTC.

In this sample, this clonotype turned up many times. The chain has TRBV6-2 or TRBV6-3 and TRBJ2-1, with D uncertain. The length of the CDR3 is 16 residues. Per germline, CDR1 MNHEY and CDR2 SVGEGT. V lost 2 bases and J 6 bases, leaving 17 bases between the germline ends. The CDR3 here is CASSYTPHSRRNEQFF. The CDR3 coding sequence is TGTGCCAGCAGTTACACCCCTCATTCCCGCCGCAATGAGCAGTTCTTC.

This clonotype was recorded many times. V is TRBV7-2 and J is TRBJ1-5, with D maybe TRBD1 (6 bases). Germline V CDR1 and CDR2: SGHTA, FQGNSA. This CDR3 contains 17 residues. V was cut by 1 base and J by 1 base, with 14 bases left in between. CDR3 residues: CASSLDGWGASNQPQHF. In nucleotides, the CDR3 is TGTGCCAGCAGCTTAGATGGGTGGGGGGCCAGCAATCAGCCCCAGCATTTT.

This clonotype was detected ten times or more. The V call is TRBV7-9, the J call TRBJ1-1, with a tentative D call TRBD1 (5 bases). V was clipped by 2 bases and J by 11 bases, with 12 bases between them. Per the germline V gene, CDR1 is SEHNR and CDR2 is FQNEAQ (reference sequence). The CDR3 covers 12 residues. The DNA of the CDR3 is TGTGCCAGCAGCTTATTGGGGGTGGAGGCTTTCTTT. Its translation: CASSLLGVEAFF.

This clonotype showed up many times. The CDR3 loop reads CSASRGTGELFF. DNA for the CDR3: TGCAGTGCCTCAAGGGGGACCGGGGAGCTGTTTTTT. V is TRBV20-1 and J is TRBJ2-2; D possibly corresponds to TRBD1 (6 bases). This CDR3 is 12 amino acids long. V was clipped by 6 bases and J by 5 bases, with 10 bases between them. Germline V gives CDR1 DFQATT, CDR2 SNEGSKA (reference sequence).

This sequence joins TRBV2 and TRBJ1-6, with 9 bases aligning to TRBD1. The CDR3 has 14 residues. Losses at the gene ends were 7 bases for V and 7 bases for J; bases not matched to a gene: 5. CDR1 and CDR2 (germline): SNHLY, FYNNEI. In DNA, the CDR3 is TGTGCCAGCAACCAGGGACAGGGCAATTCACCCCTCCACTTT. Translated, it gives CASNQGQGNSPLHF.